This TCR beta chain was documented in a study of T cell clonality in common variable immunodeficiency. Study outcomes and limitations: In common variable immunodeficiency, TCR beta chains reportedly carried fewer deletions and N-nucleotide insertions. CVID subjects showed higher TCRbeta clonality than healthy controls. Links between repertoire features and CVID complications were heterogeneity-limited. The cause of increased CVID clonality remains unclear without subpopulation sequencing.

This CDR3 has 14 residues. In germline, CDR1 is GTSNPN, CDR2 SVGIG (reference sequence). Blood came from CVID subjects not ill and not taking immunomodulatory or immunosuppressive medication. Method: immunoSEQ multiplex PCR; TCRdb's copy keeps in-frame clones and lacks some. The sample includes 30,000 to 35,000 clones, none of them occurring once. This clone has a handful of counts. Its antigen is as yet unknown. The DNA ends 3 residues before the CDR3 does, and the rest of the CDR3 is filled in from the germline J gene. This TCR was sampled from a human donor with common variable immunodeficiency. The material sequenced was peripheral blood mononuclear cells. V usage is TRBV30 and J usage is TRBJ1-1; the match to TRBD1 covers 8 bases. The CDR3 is CAWSVRDRSIGAFF. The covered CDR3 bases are TGTGCCTGGAGTGTAAGGGACAGGAGTATAGGT.